This T cell receptor (beta chain) came from a study of T-cell reconstitution after alpha-beta-depleted transplantation in children. Study-wide findings and caveats: Certain patients had high TCRbeta diversity at day 60, and it came from recipient T cells and thymic progenitors that survived.

Regarding this clonotype: Its antigen is currently unknown.

The authors prepared the TCRbeta library with unique molecular identifiers. TCRdb called the PCR reads again in MiXCR, with one record for every CDR3 protein. This sample has over 400,000 distinct CDR3 sequences; 43% occur once, and the top ten carry approximately 25%. The CDR3 sequence is 14 residues long. The ends were cut back, 3 bases at V and 0 bases at J, with 12 bases in the middle. CDR1 is DFQATT and CDR2 is SNEGSKA in the germline V gene (reference sequence). The TCR comes from a girl under 10 years old with aplastic anemia, due to receive a stem cell transplant. The genes are TRBV20-1 and TRBJ2-7, with D maybe TRBD2 (6 bases). Sequencing used PBMCs, obtained before TCRalphabeta/CD19-depleted stem cell transplant. The CDR3 DNA sequence: TGCAGTGCTAGGGGCTTCGGGAGCTCCTACGAGCAGTACTTC. Residues: CSARGFGSSYEQYF.